The 30 T cell receptor beta chains below all came from one sample that was sequenced in a study of post-analysis software for immune sequencing data. No antigen is known for these receptors. Unique molecular identifiers were carried by the TCR beta cDNA libraries. MiXCR was run by TCRdb on the PCR reads, yielding one entry per CDR3 protein. The sample shows 350,000 to 500,000 distinct CDR3 sequences, 39% of them seen only once. Overall study results and limits: With TRBV5-6, TRBV5-1 and TRBV20-1 included, 5 or 6 TRBV segments were more frequent in patients than in controls.

Sequenced sample: blood. Receptors were obtained from a girl aged 2 to 10 with multiple sclerosis.

The chain carries TRBV25-1 and TRBJ2-5; tentatively, D is TRBD1 or TRBD2 (5 bases each). Trimming took off 7 bases at V and 4 bases at J, with 19 bases between the two ends. Germline V gene data show CDR1 as MGHDK and CDR2 as SYGVNS. This CDR3 region has 15 residues. Here the CDR3 DNA reads TGTGCCAGCACTCCCCCTGCAGGGACCGGAGAGACCCAGTACTTC. This codes for CASTPPAGTGETQYF.

The chain recombines TRBV25-1 with TRBJ1-1, with D possibly matching TRBD1 (5 bases). In germline, CDR1 is MGHDK, CDR2 SYGVNS. This CDR3 has 13 residues. V lost 9 bases, J lost 5 bases, and 16 bases lay in between. The CDR3 DNA is TGTGCCAGTGGAAGGGGCGTAGTAACTGAAGCTTTCTTT. Its translation: CASGRGVVTEAFF.

The chain employs TRBV7-9 and TRBJ2-5; TRBD1 is a possible D gene (5 bases). Between the trimmed V and J ends, which lost 0 bases and 2 bases, there was a span of 13 bases. The CDR3 has 16 amino acids. Germline values: CDR1 SEHNR, CDR2 FQNEAQ (reference sequence). The CDR3 bases are TGTGCCAGCAGCTTAGCTGGGGCAAGTAGACAAGAGACCCAGTACTTC. This gives the protein CASSLAGASRQETQYF.

V and J are TRBV4-3 and TRBJ2-4; 11 bases match TRBD2. Near its end, the DNA agrees better with TRBJ2-7, so the J call may be wrong. This CDR3 has 18 amino acids. CDR1 is LGHNA and CDR2 is YSLEER in the germline V gene. CDR3 nucleotide sequence: TGCGCCAGCAGCCAAGTTCTACTAGCGGGAGAGAACGCCTACGAGCAGTACTTC. This encodes CASSQVLLAGENAYEQYF.

The rearrangement joins TRBV5-6 to TRBJ2-7; 14 bases line up with TRBD2. The CDR3 runs to 18 residues. V dropped 4 bases and J dropped 1; count of bases not matched to a gene: 10. The germline V gene encodes CDR1 SGHDT and CDR2 YYEEEE. The CDR3 nucleotides are TGTGCCAGCAGCCAAAAGGGACTAGCGGGAGAACGATCCTACGAGCAGTACTTC. Translated: CASSQKGLAGERSYEQYF.

The sample holds a few counts of this clonotype. The J gene is TRBJ2-3, the V gene TRBV7-3; D may be TRBD1 (5 bases). The V and J ends lost 5 bases and 6 bases respectively, with 12 bases between them. The germline gives CDR1 SGHTA, CDR2 FQGTGA. CDR3 length equals 13 residues. The CDR3 protein is CASSISQGDTQYF. CDR3 DNA sequence: TGTGCCAGCAGCATCTCCCAGGGTGATACGCAGTATTTT. The complete variable domain, with remaining parts taken from reference TRBV7-3 and TRBJ2-3, reads GAGVSQTPSNKVTEKGKYVELRCDPISGHTALYWYRQSLGQGPEFLIYFQGTGAADDSGLPNDRFFAVRPEGSVSTLKIQRTERGDSAVYLCASSISQGDTQYFGPGTRLTVL.

This clonotype occurred many times. J is TRBJ2-2 and V is TRBV5-1; no clear D. The CDR3 covers 15 residues. Trimming shortened V by 0 bases and J by 0 bases, and 6 bases separated the two germline ends. CDR1 and CDR2 from the germline V gene are SGHRS and YFSETQ. The CDR3 loop is CASSLDGANTGELFF. CDR3 bases: TGCGCCAGCAGCTTGGACGGAGCGAACACCGGGGAGCTGTTTTTT.

The chain carries TRBV28 and TRBJ2-5, with TRBD1 matching 7 bases. Looked up from germline, CDR1 is MDHEN and CDR2 is SYDVKM. With 5 bases clipped from V and 0 bases from J, the junction kept 9 bases outside the gene matches. The CDR3 runs to 16 residues. The CDR3 loop is CASSPVTGLDQETQYF. CDR3 sequence (DNA): TGTGCCAGCAGTCCCGTGACAGGGTTGGACCAAGAGACCCAGTACTTC.

The V and J genes are TRBV5-1 and TRBJ1-2, with 11 bases identical to TRBD1. Trimming at V came to 0 bases and at J to 1 base, leaving 2 bases not matched to a gene. Germline assignment: CDR1 SGHRS and CDR2 YFSETQ. The CDR3 loop spans 16 amino acids. In DNA form, the CDR3 reads TGCGCCAGCAGCTTGGGGGACAGGGGGAATAACTATGGCTACACCTTC. Its protein product is CASSLGDRGNNYGYTF.

The table lists this clonotype with a few counts. The CDR3 reads CASSWDRNDQPQHF. The CDR3 nucleotides are TGTGCCAGCAGTTGGGACAGGAATGATCAGCCCCAGCATTTT. The rearrangement links TRBV6-6 to TRBJ1-5, with 8 bases aligning to TRBD1. Per the germline V gene, CDR1 is MNHNY and CDR2 is SVGAGI (reference sequence). Trimming removed 4 bases from V and 5 bases from J; junction bases left unmatched: 4. This CDR3 spans 14 amino acids.

This clonotype showed up many times. One end of the junction is discordant with germline, which a read error may explain. This chain uses TRBV5-1 with TRBJ2-7, with D tentatively TRBD2 (6 bases). In germline, CDR1 is SGHRS, CDR2 YFSETQ. This CDR3 has 14 residues. This CDR3 reads CASSLGGNSYEQYF. CDR3 DNA sequence: TGTGCCAGCAGTTTAGGCGGGAACTCCTACGAGCAGTACTTC.

This clonotype has a single count. The chain carries TRBV5-1 and TRBJ2-2; D remains ambiguous. V was shortened by 6 bases and J by 3 bases, with 9 bases between the two germline ends. CDR1 and CDR2 (germline): SGHRS, YFSETQ. The CDR3 spans 13 residues. CDR3 sequence: CASIAADTGELFF. As DNA, the CDR3 is TGCGCCAGCATCGCAGCCGACACCGGGGAGCTGTTTTTT.

This clonotype was seen a few times. The gene calls are TRBV12-3 or TRBV12-4 and TRBJ2-5, with 16 bases fitting TRBD2. The J segment lost 2 bases and the V segment lost 6 bases, leaving 12 bases of the junction unmatched. The CDR3 totals 19 residues. The CDR3 nucleotides read TGTGCCAGCAGCAACCCGGGACTAGCGGGAGGGCCGGAACAAGAGACCCAGTACTTC. Translation gives CASSNPGLAGGPEQETQYF.

The rearrangement links TRBV29-1 to TRBJ2-1; TRBD1 matches at 10 bases. The germline CDR1 and CDR2 sequences are SQVTM and ANQGSEA. With 6 bases clipped from V and 5 bases from J, the junction kept 1 base outside the gene matches. This CDR3 comprises 12 residues. CDR3 DNA sequence: TGCAGCGTGGGACAGGGGAACAATGAGCAGTTCTTC. It encodes CSVGQGNNEQFF.

The rearrangement joins TRBV6-1 to TRBJ2-5; possibly TRBD2 for D (6 bases). There are 15 residues in the CDR3. Germline V gene lookup returns CDR1 MNHNS and CDR2 SASEGT. The V end lost 3 bases, the J end lost 0 bases, and 11 bases lay between the germline ends. The CDR3, as DNA: TGTGCCAGCAGTGACCCCTGGGGGGACCAAGAGACCCAGTACTTC. Protein: CASSDPWGDQETQYF.

This clonotype was recorded a few times. CDR3 in DNA: TGTGCCACCTACTCACCTTATGGCTACACCTTC. Protein sequence: CATYSPYGYTF. The chain recombines TRBV15 with TRBJ1-2; D is uncertain. The length of the CDR3 is 11 residues. Between the trimmed V and J ends, which lost 8 bases and 5 bases, there was a span of 9 bases. Germline CDR1 and CDR2: LNHNV and YYDKDF (reference sequence).

This clonotype was recorded a few times. The chain joins TRBV20-1 to TRBJ2-5, with a weak D call TRBD2 (6 bases). This CDR3 is 15 amino acids long. The ends were cut back, 5 bases at V and 7 bases at J, with 23 bases in the middle. Germline V gene sequence: CDR1 DFQATT, CDR2 SNEGSKA (reference sequence). The CDR3 is CSAPLSKPPRGTQYF. The CDR3 nucleotides are TGCAGTGCTCCACTCTCGAAACCGCCGCGGGGGACCCAGTACTTC.

This clonotype was counted between two and nine times. The rearrangement joins TRBV12-3 or TRBV12-4 to TRBJ2-3; no reliable D call. The CDR3 is 14 residues long. Trimming took off 3 bases at V and 6 bases at J, with 13 bases between the two ends. The CDR3 nucleotides are TGTGCCAGCAGTTTCGGCAACTCTGGCGATACGCAGTATTTT. This gives the protein CASSFGNSGDTQYF.

V gene TRBV5-1 combines with J gene TRBJ1-1, with 9 positions matching TRBD1. The CDR3 spans 15 residues. Germline trimming cut 4 bases from V and 1 base from J; bases unmatched to any gene: 5. Germline lookup yields CDR1 SGHRS and CDR2 YFSETQ. CDR3: CASSLGTGPNTEAFF. For the CDR3, the DNA is TGCGCCAGCAGCCTGGGGACAGGGCCGAACACTGAAGCTTTCTTT.

The chain recombines TRBV6-1 with TRBJ2-1, with D perhaps matching TRBD1 (5 bases). The CDR3 contains 17 residues. Looked up from germline, CDR1 is MNHNS and CDR2 is SASEGT. V was clipped by 5 bases and J by 8 bases, with 25 bases between them. CDR3 nucleotides: TGTGCCAGCAGTATTATCAGACAGCCCCCGTGGACGGATGAGCAGTTCTTC. Its translation: CASSIIRQPPWTDEQFF.

CDR3 amino acids: CASSPGTENTEAFF. CDR3 bases: TGTGCCAGCTCACCAGGGACGGAGAACACTGAAGCTTTCTTT. The rearrangement joins TRBV18 to TRBJ1-1; perhaps TRBD1 as D (5 bases). CDR1 and CDR2 from the germline V gene are KGHSH and LQKENI. Trimming took off 2 bases at V and 1 base at J, with 8 bases between the two ends. This CDR3 is built from 14 residues. Based on the CDR3 plus reference TRBV18 and TRBJ1-1, the full variable domain is NAGVMQNPRHLVRRRGQEARLRCSPMKGHSHVYWYRQLPEEGLKFMVYLQKENIIDESGMPKERFSAEFPKEGPSILRIQQVVRGDSAAYFCASSPGTENTEAFFGQGTRLTVV.

This clonotype was observed a few times. The rearrangement links TRBV4-3 to TRBJ2-1; maybe TRBD2 (5 bases). CDR1 and CDR2 (germline): LGHNA, YSLEER. V lost 3 bases, J lost 4 bases, and 13 bases lay in between. This CDR3 comprises 15 residues. Here the CDR3 reads CASSQARASYNEQFF. The CDR3 coding sequence is TGCGCCAGCAGCCAGGCGAGGGCCTCATACAATGAGCAGTTCTTC.

This chain uses TRBV7-2 with TRBJ1-2; weak D call: TRBD1 (5 bases). V lost 5 bases and J lost 0, with 16 bases in between. This CDR3 has 16 amino acids. CDR1 is SGHTA, CDR2 FQGNSA, per germline. The CDR3 DNA is TGTGCCAGCAGCCCGCTGATGACAGCCTCTAACTATGGCTACACCTTC. It translates to CASSPLMTASNYGYTF.

The chain recombines TRBV5-1 with TRBJ2-1; possible D gene TRBD1, 6 bases. Trimming left V 2 bases short and J 5 bases short, with 14 bases between. The CDR3 contains 15 residues. The germline V gene encodes CDR1 SGHRS and CDR2 YFSETQ. The CDR3 DNA sequence: TGCGCCAGCAGCTTCTGGGCAGGGGAAGACAATGAGCAGTTCTTC. It encodes CASSFWAGEDNEQFF.

V is TRBV5-1 and J is TRBJ2-5; unclear D gene. V lost 0 bases, J lost 5 bases, and 11 bases lay in between. This CDR3 is built from 14 residues. CDR1 and CDR2 from the germline V gene are SGHRS and YFSETQ. The CDR3 protein is CASSLEGVGETQYF. The CDR3 region has the DNA TGCGCCAGCAGCTTGGAGGGCGTCGGGGAGACCCAGTACTTC.

The chain employs TRBV3-1 and TRBJ2-5; a weak D match, TRBD2 (6 bases). The CDR3 has 15 residues. CDR1 and CDR2 from the germline V gene are LGHDT and YNNKEL (reference sequence). V was cut by 4 bases and J by 1 base, with 13 bases left in between. Here the CDR3 DNA reads TGTGCCAGCAGCCCCCCGAGGGACTTCCAAGAGACCCAGTACTTC. The encoded protein is CASSPPRDFQETQYF.

This sequence joins TRBV29-1 and TRBJ1-1, with TRBD1 identical over 9 bases. The germline CDR1 and CDR2 sequences are SQVTM and ANQGSEA. J gave up 2 bases and V 6 bases, and 4 bases lay outside the gene matches. The CDR3 has 13 amino acids. The CDR3 sequence is CSVYRGLNTEAFF. DNA for the CDR3: TGCAGCGTATACAGGGGGCTAAACACTGAAGCTTTCTTT.

The gene calls are TRBV20-1 and TRBJ2-7, with a tentative D call TRBD2 (6 bases). The germline V gene has CDR1 DFQATT and CDR2 SNEGSKA (reference sequence). Trimming took off 1 base at V and 10 bases at J, with 23 bases between the two ends. This CDR3 has 15 amino acids. The CDR3 protein is CSARAPGGEKETQYF. The CDR3 DNA is TGCAGTGCTAGAGCACCCGGAGGGGAAAAAGAGACTCAGTACTTC.

CDR3 sequence: CSVGGTGVDEQYF. The DNA of the CDR3 is TGCAGCGTTGGTGGGACAGGGGTAGACGAGCAGTACTTC. V usage is TRBV29-1 and J usage is TRBJ2-7; TRBD1 matches at 10 bases. With V trimmed by 4 bases and J by 5 bases, 5 bases remained unmatched. The CDR3 extends over 13 amino acids. Per germline, CDR1 SQVTM and CDR2 ANQGSEA.

The V call is TRBV7-3, the J call TRBJ2-1; D perhaps matches TRBD2 (6 bases). The CDR3 covers 13 residues. Trimming cost V 3 bases and J 10 bases, with 13 bases left between them. Germline loops: CDR1 SGHTA, CDR2 FQGTGA. This CDR3 reads CASSLGLWTEQFF. In nucleotides, the CDR3 is TGTGCCAGCAGCTTGGGACTTTGGACAGAGCAGTTCTTC. Drawing the rest from reference TRBV7-3 and TRBJ2-1, the complete variable domain is GAGVSQTPSNKVTEKGKYVELRCDPISGHTALYWYRQSLGQGPEFLIYFQGTGAADDSGLPNDRFFAVRPEGSVSTLKIQRTERGDSAVYLCASSLGLWTEQFFGPGTRLTVL.